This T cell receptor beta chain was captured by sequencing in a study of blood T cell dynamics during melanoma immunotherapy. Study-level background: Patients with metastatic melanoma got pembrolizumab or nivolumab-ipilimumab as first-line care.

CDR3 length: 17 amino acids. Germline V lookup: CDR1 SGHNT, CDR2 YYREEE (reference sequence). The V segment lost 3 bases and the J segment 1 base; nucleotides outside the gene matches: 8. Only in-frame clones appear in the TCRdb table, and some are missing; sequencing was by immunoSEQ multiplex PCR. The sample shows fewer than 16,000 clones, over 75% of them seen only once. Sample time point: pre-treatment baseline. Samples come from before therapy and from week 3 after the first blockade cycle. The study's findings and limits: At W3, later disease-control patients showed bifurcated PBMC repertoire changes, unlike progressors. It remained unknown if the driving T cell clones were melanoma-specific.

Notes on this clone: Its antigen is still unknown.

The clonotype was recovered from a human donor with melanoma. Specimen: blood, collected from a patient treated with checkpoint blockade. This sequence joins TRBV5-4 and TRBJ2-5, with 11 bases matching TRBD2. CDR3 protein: CASSSDPGTSGQETQYF. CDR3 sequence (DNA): TGTGCCAGCAGCTCCGATCCCGGGACTAGCGGCCAAGAGACCCAGTACTTC.